What follows are 17 T cell receptor beta chains derived from one specimen sequenced in a study of blood T cell repertoires in COVID-19. The repertoire was sequenced with immunoSEQ multiplex PCR; TCRdb's copy has only in-frame clones and lacks some. The data contain about 270,000 clones, about 86% of them singletons. The sample consisted of peripheral blood. The source is a woman aged 70-85 years with COVID-19, enrolled during active disease.

The chain couples TRBV7-8 to TRBJ1-2; D perhaps matches TRBD1 (5 bases). The V end lost 6 bases, the J end lost 4 bases, and 15 bases lay between the germline ends. There are 14 residues in the CDR3. The germline gives CDR1 SGHVS, CDR2 FQNEAQ. The CDR3 region is CASSLSTVVYGYTF. The CDR3 DNA is TGTGCCAGCAGTCTTTCGACAGTTGTCTATGGCTACACCTTC.

V and J are TRBV27 and TRBJ2-1; 14 bases map to TRBD2. From germline, CDR1 is MNHEY and CDR2 SMNVEV (reference sequence). V lost 7 bases to trimming and J lost 9 bases; unmatched junction nucleotides: 8. The CDR3 is 15 residues long. In DNA, the CDR3 is TGTGCCAGCAACCCGACTAGCGGGGGGGCGGGTGAGCAGTTCTTC. It codes for CASNPTSGGAGEQFF.

This chain joins TRBV7-9 and TRBJ2-5; no firm D call. This CDR3 has 13 amino acids. The V gene's germline CDR1 is SEHNR and CDR2 FQNEAQ (reference sequence). V was shortened by 5 bases and J by 8 bases, with 15 bases between the two germline ends. In DNA form, the CDR3 reads TGTGCCAGCAGCCCGTCCCCTAGTGGAACCCAGTACTTC. This encodes CASSPSPSGTQYF.

The gene calls are TRBV21-1 and TRBJ1-3; the table's D call TRBD1 went unverified against the DNA. TRBV21-1 is reported as a pseudogene. The length of the CDR3 is 18 residues. In DNA form, the CDR3 reads TGTGCCAGCAGCACCTGGACAGGGGGCCCCTTCTCTGGAAACACCATATATTTT. Protein product: CASSTWTGGPFSGNTIYF.

The chain uses TRBV29-1 and TRBJ1-2, with TRBD1 as a possible D gene (6 bases). This CDR3 has 12 amino acids. Germline CDR1 reads SQVTM; CDR2 reads ANQGSEA. The ends were cut back, 4 bases at V and 4 bases at J, with 10 bases in the middle. CDR3 loop: CSVVEGGYGYTF. DNA for the CDR3: TGCAGCGTTGTAGAGGGGGGCTATGGCTACACCTTC.

This rearrangement joins TRBV4-3 to TRBJ2-5, with TRBD2 identical over 10 bases. The CDR3 totals 15 residues. CDR1 is LGHNA, CDR2 YSLEER, per germline. J was trimmed by 4 bases and V by 5 bases; bases with no gene match: 7. The DNA of the CDR3 is TGCGCCAGCAGCAGGAGCGGGGGGGCGGTAGAGACCCAGTACTTC. Translated, it gives CASSRSGGAVETQYF.

Only a few counts were recorded for this clone. The same CDR3 is also encoded by other DNA sequences in this sample. This chain connects TRBV2 to TRBJ2-2, with 9 bases lining up with TRBD2. V dropped 7 bases and J dropped 1; count of bases not matched to a gene: 10. This CDR3 has 17 amino acids. CDR1 and CDR2 (germline): SNHLY, FYNNEI. This CDR3 reads CASKESSGVMNTGELFF. The DNA for the CDR3 is TGTGCCAGCAAGGAATCTAGCGGGGTGATGAACACCGGGGAGCTGTTTTTT.

V gene TRBV29-1 combines with J gene TRBJ2-3, with 11 bases matching TRBD2. After removal of 4 bases from V and 2 bases from J, the junction contained 14 bases not matched to a gene. The CDR3 totals 18 residues. The germline CDR1 and CDR2 sequences are SQVTM and ANQGSEA. In nucleotides, the CDR3 is TGCAGCGTTGGGGCTAGCGGGGGGTCCGGGGGCCCCACAGATACGCAGTATTTT. Translation gives CSVGASGGSGGPTDTQYF.

The chain employs TRBV5-6 and TRBJ1-5; 7 nucleotides line up with TRBD1. J was trimmed by 5 bases and V by 1 base; bases with no gene match: 3. Germline V CDR1 and CDR2: SGHDT, YYEEEE. The CDR3 runs to 14 residues. CDR3 protein: CASSLRQGDQPQHF. CDR3 coding DNA: TGTGCCAGCAGCTTGCGACAGGGAGATCAGCCCCAGCATTTT.

The chain couples TRBV20-1 to TRBJ1-6; D not certain. The CDR3 is made up of 13 amino acids. Trimming took off 3 bases at V and 7 bases at J, with 10 bases between the two ends. The V gene's germline CDR1 is DFQATT and CDR2 SNEGSKA (reference sequence). CDR3 sequence (DNA): TGCAGTGCTAGTGTCAACAGCAATTCACCCCTCCACTTT. Translation: CSASVNSNSPLHF.

The V and J genes are TRBV11-3 and TRBJ2-7; D is unresolved. Germline CDR1 and CDR2: SGHNT and YENEEA. The CDR3 is 16 residues long. Trimming left V 4 bases short and J 3 bases short, with 19 bases between. DNA for the CDR3: TGTGCCAGCAGCTCCCCCCTGCCCCCCAGTTTCTACGAGCAGTACTTC. This translates into CASSSPLPPSFYEQYF.

The gene calls are TRBV5-4 and TRBJ2-3; 13 bases match TRBD2. The germline gives CDR1 SGHNT, CDR2 YYREEE (reference sequence). CDR3 length equals 17 residues. J was trimmed by 6 bases and V by 6 bases; bases with no gene match: 13. The CDR3 nucleotides are TGTGCCAGCACCTACTCGCCGGGACTAGCGGGGATGGATACGCAGTATTTT. This sequence encodes CASTYSPGLAGMDTQYF.

The CDR3 region is CAWSRGWNTEAFF. DNA of the CDR3: TGTGCCTGGAGCAGGGGGTGGAACACTGAAGCTTTCTTT. The chain joins TRBV30 to TRBJ1-1; 7 nucleotides match TRBD1. The CDR3 contains 13 residues. The germline V gene has CDR1 GTSNPN and CDR2 SVGIG (reference sequence). Germline trimming cut 3 bases from V and 1 base from J; bases unmatched to any gene: 2.

This clone was recorded once. The V and J genes are TRBV13 and TRBJ2-3; D is perhaps TRBD1 (6 bases). This CDR3 has 14 residues. Trimming removed 0 bases at V and 4 bases at J, with 8 bases between. Germline CDR1 reads PRHDT; CDR2 reads FYEKMQ (reference sequence). The CDR3 bases are TGTGCCAGCAGCTTAGGGGACAGTGCAGATACGCAGTATTTT. As protein: CASSLGDSADTQYF.

The rearrangement joins TRBV2 to TRBJ2-1; the D is unclear. This CDR3 region has 14 residues. The V gene's germline CDR1 is SNHLY and CDR2 FYNNEI. V lost 3 bases, J lost 8 bases, and 14 bases lay in between. CDR3 coding DNA: TGTGCCAGCAGTGAGTTTTTGGAGTTCGATGAGCAGTTCTTC. It is translated as CASSEFLEFDEQFF.

The CDR3 DNA reads as TGTGCCAGCTCACTAGCAGGAGGAGGGGAGACCCAGTACTTC. It specifies CASSLAGGGETQYF. This sequence joins TRBV18 and TRBJ2-5; a weak D match, TRBD2 (6 bases). V shed 4 bases and J shed 5 bases, with 14 bases lying between them. This CDR3 comprises 14 residues. From germline, CDR1 is KGHSH and CDR2 LQKENI.

V usage is TRBV4-1 and J usage is TRBJ1-5; D remains ambiguous. The CDR3 has 15 amino acids. Germline V gives CDR1 MGHRA, CDR2 YSYEKL. V gave up 1 base and J gave up 1 base, with 8 bases separating them. CDR3 protein: CASSQGFGSNQPQHF. In DNA form, the CDR3 reads TGCGCCAGCAGCCAAGGATTCGGGAGCAATCAGCCCCAGCATTTT.